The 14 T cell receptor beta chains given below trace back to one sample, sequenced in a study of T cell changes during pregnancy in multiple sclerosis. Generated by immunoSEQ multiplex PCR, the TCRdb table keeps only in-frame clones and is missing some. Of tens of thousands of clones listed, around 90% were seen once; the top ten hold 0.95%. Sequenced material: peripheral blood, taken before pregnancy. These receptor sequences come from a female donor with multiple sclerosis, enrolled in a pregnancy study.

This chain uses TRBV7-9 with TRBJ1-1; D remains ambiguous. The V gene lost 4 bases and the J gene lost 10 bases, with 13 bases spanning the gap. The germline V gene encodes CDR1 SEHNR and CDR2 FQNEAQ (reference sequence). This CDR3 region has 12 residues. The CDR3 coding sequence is TGTGCCAGCAGCTCATCCGGGAAAAGAGCTTTCTTT. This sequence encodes CASSSSGKRAFF.

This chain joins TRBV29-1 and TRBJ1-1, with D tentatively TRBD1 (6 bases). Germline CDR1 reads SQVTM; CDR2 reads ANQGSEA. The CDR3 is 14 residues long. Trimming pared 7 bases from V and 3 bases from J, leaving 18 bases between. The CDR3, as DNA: TGCAGCGCTTGGAATGCGGGGGCGGACACTGAAGCTTTCTTT. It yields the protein CSAWNAGADTEAFF.

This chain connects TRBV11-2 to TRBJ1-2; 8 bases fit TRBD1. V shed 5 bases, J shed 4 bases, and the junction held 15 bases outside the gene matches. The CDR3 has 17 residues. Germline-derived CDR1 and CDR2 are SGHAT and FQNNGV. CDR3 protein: CASSPLRRDRSTYGYTF. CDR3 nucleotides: TGTGCCAGCAGCCCCCTCCGTCGGGACAGGAGTACCTATGGCTACACCTTC.

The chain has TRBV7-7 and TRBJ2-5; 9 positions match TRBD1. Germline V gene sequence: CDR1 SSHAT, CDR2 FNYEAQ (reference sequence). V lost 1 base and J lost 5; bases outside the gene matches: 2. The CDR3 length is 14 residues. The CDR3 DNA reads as TGTGCCAGCAGCTTAGACGGACAGGGGGAGACCCAGTACTTC. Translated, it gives CASSLDGQGETQYF.

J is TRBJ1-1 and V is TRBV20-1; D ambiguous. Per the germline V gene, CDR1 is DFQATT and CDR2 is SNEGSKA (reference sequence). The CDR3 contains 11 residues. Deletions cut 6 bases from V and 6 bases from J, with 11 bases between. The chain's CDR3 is CSAKDRAEAFF. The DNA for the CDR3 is TGCAGTGCCAAAGACCGGGCTGAAGCTTTCTTT.

In DNA form, the CDR3 reads TGTGCCAGCGGGGTACAGGACAGGTTGGTCAATCAGCCCCAGCATTTT. This translates into CASGVQDRLVNQPQHF. The chain uses TRBV19 and TRBJ1-5; 7 nucleotides match TRBD1. The V and J ends lost 9 bases and 3 bases, in that order; junction bases with no gene match: 14. CDR3 length: 16 residues. CDR1 and CDR2 from the germline V gene are LNHDA and SQIVND (reference sequence).

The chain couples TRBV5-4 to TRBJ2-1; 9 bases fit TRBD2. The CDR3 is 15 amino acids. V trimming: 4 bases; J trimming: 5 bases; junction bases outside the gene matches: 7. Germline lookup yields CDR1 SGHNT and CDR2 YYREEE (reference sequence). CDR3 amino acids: CASSRAGGIDNEQFF. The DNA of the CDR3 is TGTGCCAGCAGCCGAGCGGGGGGTATCGACAATGAGCAGTTCTTC.

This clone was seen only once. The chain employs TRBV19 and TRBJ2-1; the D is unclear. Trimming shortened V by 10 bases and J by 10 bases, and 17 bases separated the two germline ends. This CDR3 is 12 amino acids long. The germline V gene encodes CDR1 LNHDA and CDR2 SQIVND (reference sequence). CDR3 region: CATLLPPREQFF. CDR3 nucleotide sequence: TGTGCCACCCTCTTGCCCCCCCGGGAGCAGTTCTTC.

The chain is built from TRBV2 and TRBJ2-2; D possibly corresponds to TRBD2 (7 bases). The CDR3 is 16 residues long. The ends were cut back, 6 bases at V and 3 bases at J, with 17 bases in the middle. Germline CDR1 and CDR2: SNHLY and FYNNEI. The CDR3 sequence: CASSGVGGAHTGELFF. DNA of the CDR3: TGTGCCAGCAGCGGGGTTGGGGGGGCGCACACCGGGGAGCTGTTTTTT.

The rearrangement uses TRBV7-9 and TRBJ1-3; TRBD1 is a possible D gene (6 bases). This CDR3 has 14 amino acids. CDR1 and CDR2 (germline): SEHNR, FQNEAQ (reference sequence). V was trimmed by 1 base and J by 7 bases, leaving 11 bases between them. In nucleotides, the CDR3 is TGTGCCAGCAGCTTAGGGGACACTAGGAACACCATATATTTT. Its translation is CASSLGDTRNTIYF.

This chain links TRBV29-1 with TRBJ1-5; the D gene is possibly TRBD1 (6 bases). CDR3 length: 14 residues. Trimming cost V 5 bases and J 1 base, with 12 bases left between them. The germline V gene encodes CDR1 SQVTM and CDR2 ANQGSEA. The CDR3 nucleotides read TGCAGCGTTAAGGCGGGGGCGAGCAATCAGCCCCAGCATTTT. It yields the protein CSVKAGASNQPQHF. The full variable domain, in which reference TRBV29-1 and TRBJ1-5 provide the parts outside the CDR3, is SAVISQKPSRDICQRGTSLTIQCQVDSQVTMMFWYRQQPGQSLTLIATANQGSEATYESGFVIDKFPISRPNLTFSTLTVSNMSPEDSSIYLCSVKAGASNQPQHFGDGTRLSIL.

The CDR3: CASSLSTGLAGGRTGELFF. The CDR3 region has the DNA TGTGCCAGCAGCTTATCCACGGGACTAGCGGGGGGGCGGACCGGGGAGCTGTTTTTT. The chain is built from TRBV7-9 and TRBJ2-2; 16 positions agree with TRBD2. The CDR3 totals 19 residues. V shed 2 bases and J 5 bases; nucleotides not matched to a gene: 8. Germline lookup yields CDR1 SEHNR and CDR2 FQNEAQ (reference sequence).

The CDR3 here is CASSGSGEQFF. CDR3 DNA: TGTGCCAGCAGCGGGTCCGGTGAGCAGTTCTTC. The chain uses TRBV9 and TRBJ2-1; D is uncertain. The CDR3 spans 11 residues. V shed 3 bases and J shed 9 bases, with 7 bases lying between them. Germline V gene sequence: CDR1 SGDLS, CDR2 YYNGEE.

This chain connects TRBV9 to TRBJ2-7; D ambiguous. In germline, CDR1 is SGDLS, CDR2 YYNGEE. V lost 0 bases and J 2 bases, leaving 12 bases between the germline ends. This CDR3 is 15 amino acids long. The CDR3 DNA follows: TGTGCCAGCAGCGTAGCGGGTCTTCAAACCTACGAGCAGTACTTC. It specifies CASSVAGLQTYEQYF.